These T cell receptor beta chains were read from a single sample in a study of CD8 T cell repertoires and HIV-1 epitope variants. Profiled with immunoSEQ multiplex PCR; TCRdb holds only in-frame clones, not every one. The sample includes a few thousand clones, nearly 70% seen only once; the top ten take about 40%. These receptors are not linked to any known antigen. Material for sequencing was cultured CD8+ T cells derived from PBMCs. The receptors were gathered from a male donor with HIV. Both conserved end residues are part of each CDR3. The D gene is left open where the match is weak. Size is omitted from some rows. Given values are once, few, many or a class for expanded clones.

TRBD2	TRBV28	TRBJ2-3	-	CASSLGLAGGIGTDTQYF	TGTGCCAGCAGTTTAGGACTAGCGGGGGGGATCGGCACAGATACGCAGTATTTT
-	TRBV7-7	TRBJ1-1	-	CASSLAANTEAFF	TGTGCTAGCAGCTTGGCGGCGAACACTGAAGCTTTCTTT
-	TRBV6-1	TRBJ1-2	once	CASSEAVNYGYTF	TGTGCCAGCAGTGAAGCGGTTAACTATGGCTACACCTTC
-	TRBV4-1	TRBJ1-4	-	CASSQVSGATNEKLFF	TGCGCCAGCAGCCAAGTCTCGGGGGCGACTAATGAAAAACTGTTTTTT
-	TRBV6-1	TRBJ1-1	-	CASSESHRVGTEAFF	TGTGCCAGCAGTGAATCCCACAGGGTAGGAACTGAAGCTTTCTTT
TRBD1	TRBV23-1	TRBJ2-5	-	CASSQKDRVGETQYF	TGCGCCAGCAGCCAAAAAGACAGGGTGGGTGAGACCCAGTACTTC
TRBD1	TRBV10-1	TRBJ1-5	-	CASSEFGQGNSNQPQHF	TGCGCCAGCAGTGAGTTTGGACAGGGCAACTCCAATCAGCCCCAGCATTTT
TRBD1	TRBV28	TRBJ2-7	few	CASSWSLGQSLYEQYF	TGTGCCAGCAGTTGGTCACTGGGACAGAGCCTCTACGAGCAGTACTTC
-	TRBV11-3	TRBJ1-1	-	CASSFAGNTEAFF	TGTGCCAGCAGCTTCGCCGGGAACACTGAAGCTTTCTTT
-	TRBV4-1	TRBJ1-5	-	CASSQGPQINQPQHF	TGCGCCAGCAGCCAAGGGCCCCAGATCAATCAGCCCCAGCATTTT
-	TRBV5-6	TRBJ1-1	-	CASSLGDTEAFF	TGTGCCAGCAGCTTAGGGGACACTGAAGCTTTCTTT
-	TRBV28	TRBJ1-3	-	CASSVDRYSGNTIYF	TGTGCCAGCAGCGTTGACAGATACTCTGGAAACACCATATATTTT
-	TRBV10-3	TRBJ2-7	few	CAISGDDSYEQYF	TGTGCCATCAGTGGGGACGACTCCTACGAGCAGTACTTC
-	TRBV19	TRBJ1-4	-	CASSNGFEKLFF	TGTGCCAGTAGTAACGGGTTCGAAAAACTGTTTTTT
TRBD1	TRBV2	TRBJ1-2	-	CATRTGDGYTF	TGTGCCACCAGGACAGGGGATGGCTACACCTTC
TRBD1	TRBV29-1	TRBJ2-1	few	CSVDHWDRYNEQFF	TGCAGCGTTGACCACTGGGACAGGTACAATGAGCAGTTCTTC
-	TRBV5-8	TRBJ2-1	-	CASSRDFNEQFF	TGTGCCAGCAGCCGGGACTTCAATGAGCAGTTCTTC
TRBD2	TRBV2	TRBJ2-7	-	CASEYGGDGLNEQYF	TGTGCCAGTGAATACGGGGGGGACGGTTTGAACGAGCAGTACTTC
TRBD1	TRBV28	TRBJ2-3	-	CASSLTMQGVTDTQYF	TGTGCCAGCAGTTTAACTATGCAGGGGGTTACAGATACGCAGTATTTT
-	TRBV6-1	TRBJ2-7	-	CASSEVLSYEQYF	TGTGCCAGCAGTGAAGTTCTCTCCTACGAGCAGTACTTC
-	TRBV6-1	TRBJ2-7	-	CASRARQGGAYEQYF	TGTGCCAGCAGAGCCCGACAGGGAGGAGCCTACGAGCAGTACTTC
-	TRBV21-1	TRBJ1-5	-	CASSKPGQFNQPQHF	TGTGCCAGCAGCAAACCGGGACAGTTCAATCAGCCCCAGCATTTT
-	TRBV19	TRBJ2-1	-	CASREVPSYNEQFF	TGTGCCAGTAGGGAGGTTCCCTCCTACAATGAGCAGTTCTTC